This T cell receptor (beta chain) was captured by sequencing in a study of cytotoxic CD8 clonotypes in ibrutinib-treated CLL. The repertoire was sequenced with immunoSEQ multiplex PCR; TCRdb's copy has only in-frame clones and lacks some. The sample comprises about 25,000 clones, roughly 85% of which are singletons, and about 7.6% rests with the top ten. This CDR3 is built from 14 residues. CDR1 is MNHEY and CDR2 is SMNVEV in the germline V gene (reference sequence). The V and J ends lost 7 bases and 0 bases respectively, with 12 bases between them. From cryopreserved PBMCs came 2 to 2.5 micrograms of genomic DNA used for TCR beta libraries.

This chain connects TRBV27 to TRBJ1-1; tentative D call: TRBD1 (6 bases). The sequencing used PBMCs, collected after 24 months of ibrutinib treatment. The source of this sequence is a human donor with chronic lymphocytic leukemia. CDR3 residues: CASKGGRVNTEAFF. DNA for the CDR3: TGTGCCAGCAAGGGGGGCAGGGTGAACACTGAAGCTTTCTTT.